The rows below give T cell receptor beta chains drawn from one sample of a study of CD8+ T cells in alopecia areata. Profiling relied on immunoSEQ multiplex PCR, and the TCRdb table lists in-frame clones only, not all of them. The data contain about 140,000 clones, approximately 50% of them singletons. The source was CD4+ T cells sorted from blood, collected at week 0. These receptor sequences come from a human donor with alopecia areata. Both conserved end residues are part of each CDR3.

V	length	J	CDR3
TRBV14	15	TRBJ2-3	CASSQEGGGGDTQYF
TRBV4-3	14	TRBJ1-1	CASSQVLGNTEAFF
TRBV4-3	16	TRBJ2-1	CASSQEGALVSNEQFF
TRBV11-2	15	TRBJ2-5	CASSKGTNYQETQYF
TRBV28	13	TRBJ2-7	CASSSLAVGEQYF
TRBV27	15	TRBJ2-2	CASSFLDRGAGELFF
TRBV30	15	TRBJ2-1	CAWSPGTKGFSEQFF
TRBV7-2	11	TRBJ2-7	CASSLTHEQYF
TRBV7-3	13	TRBJ1-5	CASSWEPGQPQHF
TRBV30	13	TRBJ1-1	CAWSVGMNTEAFF
TRBV30	12	TRBJ1-5	CAWSLFSGPQHF
TRBV9	15	TRBJ2-1	CASSVVLGTSNEQFF
TRBV7-8	16	TRBJ2-3	CASSLAGGSGADTQYF
TRBV10-2	13	TRBJ1-4	CASRGQGGEKLFF
TRBV29-1	14	TRBJ2-3	CSVDSLATTDTQYF
TRBV5-1	16	TRBJ2-5	CASSPKPTSGQETQYF
TRBV7-8	18	TRBJ2-7	CASSLVAGTSGRGNEQYF
TRBV27	16	TRBJ2-5	CASSLSGLAGVETQYF